A single sample gave rise to the 17 T cell receptor beta chains below, sequenced in a study of blood T cell repertoires in COVID-19. Repertoires were generated with immunoSEQ multiplex PCR, while TCRdb's copy carries only in-frame clones and drops some. In the table there are 150,000 to 200,000 clones, 83% of which are singletons. The specimen sequenced was peripheral blood. The source of these receptors is a woman of 80 years or more with acute or convalescent COVID-19.

The chain is built from TRBV3-1 (or the pseudogene TRBV3-2) and TRBJ1-1; a possible D gene is TRBD1 (5 bases). The CDR3 runs to 12 residues. V lost 5 bases, J lost 8 bases, and 12 bases lay in between. Germline CDR1 LGHDT, CDR2 YNNKEL (reference sequence). CDR3 bases: TGTGCCAGCAGCTCAGGGATAGACGAAGCTTTCTTT. Its translation is CASSSGIDEAFF.

The chain carries TRBV10-3 and TRBJ1-2; a weak D match, TRBD1 (6 bases). V shed 0 bases and J shed 5 bases, with 10 bases lying between them. Germline V CDR1 and CDR2: ENHRY, SYGVKD. CDR3 size: 14 residues. This chain's CDR3 is CAISESTGKYGYTF. CDR3 sequence (DNA): TGTGCCATCAGTGAGTCGACAGGAAAATATGGCTACACCTTC.

This chain links TRBV4-3 with TRBJ2-5; 7 positions agree with TRBD1. After removal of 2 bases from V and 2 bases from J, the junction contained 8 bases not matched to a gene. The length of the CDR3 is 16 residues. Germline V gene sequence: CDR1 LGHNA, CDR2 YSLEER. The CDR3 spells CASSQSGGVGQETQYF. The CDR3, as DNA: TGCGCCAGCAGCCAATCAGGGGGAGTGGGGCAAGAGACCCAGTACTTC.

The gene calls are TRBV11-1 and TRBJ1-1; TRBD1 is a possible D gene (5 bases). V was clipped by 1 base and J by 2 bases, with 14 bases between them. The CDR3 is made up of 16 amino acids. Germline lookup yields CDR1 SGHAT and CDR2 FQDESV (reference sequence). The CDR3 DNA sequence: TGTGCCAGCAGCTTAGGGGGGGACGGAATAAACACTGAAGCTTTCTTT. Encoded protein: CASSLGGDGINTEAFF.

This sequence joins TRBV3-1 (or the pseudogene TRBV3-2) and TRBJ1-6; 12 nucleotides line up with TRBD1. V was pared by 3 bases and J by 6 bases, with 18 bases of the junction left unmatched. The length of the CDR3 is 21 residues. Germline CDR1 and CDR2: LGHDT and YNNKEL (reference sequence). CDR3 sequence reads: CASSHAAPGQGARRANSPLHF. DNA of the CDR3: TGTGCCAGCAGCCATGCCGCCCCGGGACAGGGGGCTCGGAGGGCTAATTCACCCCTCCACTTT.

The chain has TRBV19 and TRBJ1-6, with 8 bases identical to TRBD1. The germline V gene has CDR1 LNHDA and CDR2 SQIVND (reference sequence). The length of the CDR3 is 16 residues. V shed 4 bases, J shed 8 bases, and the junction held 10 bases outside the gene matches. DNA for the CDR3: TGTGCCAGTAGTAAGACAGGGGTTAGGGGGGATTCACCCCTCCACTTT. It encodes CASSKTGVRGDSPLHF.

The chain recombines TRBV7-2 with TRBJ2-5; 10 bases match TRBD2. Germline V CDR1 and CDR2: SGHTA, FQGNSA. The CDR3 is made up of 14 amino acids. V dropped 4 bases and J dropped 9; count of bases not matched to a gene: 8. CDR3 amino acids: CASSSTSGSASQYF. In DNA form, the CDR3 reads TGTGCCAGCAGCTCGACTAGCGGGTCAGCGTCCCAGTACTTC.

With regard to this clone: The junction does not match germline at one end; this may be a read error. The chain links TRBV2 to TRBJ1-4; D is perhaps TRBD1 (5 bases). In germline, CDR1 is SNHLY, CDR2 FYNNEI. The CDR3 extends over 14 amino acids. CDR3 sequence reads: CASRALTGSNPPVF. Written as DNA, the CDR3 is TGTGCCAGTAGGGCTCTAACAGGCTCAAACCCCCCGGTTTTT.

The chain is built from TRBV19 and TRBJ1-1; D call uncertain. CDR3 length: 15 residues. Germline V gives CDR1 LNHDA, CDR2 SQIVND (reference sequence). Trimming removed 8 bases from V and 0 bases from J, with 16 bases in between. The CDR3 sequence is CASQQADGLNTEAFF. CDR3 in DNA: TGTGCCAGTCAACAAGCGGACGGACTGAACACTGAAGCTTTCTTT.

This sequence joins TRBV19 and TRBJ1-5; D uncertain. Trimming stripped 6 bases from V and 5 bases from J, with 8 bases between. The length of the CDR3 is 12 residues. Germline V gives CDR1 LNHDA, CDR2 SQIVND (reference sequence). The CDR3 region is CASRVRDQPQHF. In nucleotides, the CDR3 is TGTGCCAGTAGGGTCCGGGATCAGCCCCAGCATTTT. The full variable domain, completed using reference TRBV19 and TRBJ1-5, is DGGITQSPKYLFRKEGQNVTLSCEQNLNHDAMYWYRQDPGQGLRLIYYSQIVNDFQKGDIAEGYSVSREKKESFPLTVTSAQKNPTAFYLCASRVRDQPQHFGDGTRLSIL.

This chain uses TRBV12-3 or TRBV12-4 with TRBJ2-1; D remains unclear. This CDR3 has 13 residues. Deletions cut 1 base from V and 4 bases from J, with 5 bases between. CDR3 amino acids: CASSLEQYNEQFF. The DNA for the CDR3 is TGTGCCAGCAGTTTAGAACAGTACAATGAGCAGTTCTTC.

CDR3 coding DNA: TGTGCCAGCAGCCTAGTGGCAGGGGGCGATGGCTACACCTTC. Amino acids: CASSLVAGGDGYTF. The chain uses TRBV7-9 and TRBJ1-2, with 8 positions matching TRBD1. With 5 bases clipped from V and 6 bases from J, the junction kept 8 bases outside the gene matches. The CDR3 runs to 14 residues. CDR1 is SEHNR and CDR2 is FQNEAQ in the germline V gene (reference sequence).

This sequence joins TRBV25-1 and TRBJ1-5; the D is unclear. Trimming took off 4 bases at V and 3 bases at J, with 4 bases between the two ends. The CDR3 loop spans 12 amino acids. The germline V gene encodes CDR1 MGHDK and CDR2 SYGVNS. The CDR3 coding sequence is TGTGCCAGCAGTGGGGCCAATCAGCCCCAGCATTTT. Translating it yields CASSGANQPQHF.

The chain links TRBV27 to TRBJ2-3, with 7 bases identical to TRBD2. Trimming cost V 3 bases and J 3 bases; bases outside gene matches: 6. This CDR3 is 15 amino acids long. Germline CDR1 is MNHEY and CDR2 is SMNVEV (reference sequence). The CDR3 loop is CASSLREGGTDTQYF. The CDR3 region has the DNA TGTGCCAGCAGTTTGAGGGAGGGCGGGACAGATACGCAGTATTTT.

On this clone itself: This is likely a read error, given that the CDR3 carries no conserved phenylalanine or tryptophan at its end. No DNA is shown, since the ends of the CDR3 on it are uncertain; the CDR3 is the one TCRdb lists. The V and J genes are TRBV5-1 and TRBJ2-4; the table calls TRBD2, which could not be checked here. CDR1 SGHRS and CDR2 YFSETQ come from the germline V gene. The CDR3 comprises 15 residues, both ends counted. The CDR3 loop is CASTQDGLHLARLFG.

This clone was picked up one time. The chain uses TRBV28 and TRBJ2-7, with TRBD1 matching over 10 bases. CDR1 is MDHEN, CDR2 SYDVKM, per germline. The CDR3 totals 16 residues. J lost 6 bases, V lost 4 bases, and 12 bases had no gene match. The CDR3 reads CASSSPAGTGEGEQYF. CDR3 sequence (DNA): TGTGCCAGCAGTTCCCCCGCCGGGACAGGGGAGGGCGAGCAGTACTTC.

V usage is TRBV18 and J usage is TRBJ1-1; D call uncertain. Germline loops: CDR1 KGHSH, CDR2 LQKENI. The CDR3 has 16 amino acids. The V end was cut by 3 bases, the J end by 1 base, with 15 bases between. In DNA form, the CDR3 reads TGTGCCAGCTCACCGACCCGGCGGAACGAGAACACTGAAGCTTTCTTT. Translating gives CASSPTRRNENTEAFF.